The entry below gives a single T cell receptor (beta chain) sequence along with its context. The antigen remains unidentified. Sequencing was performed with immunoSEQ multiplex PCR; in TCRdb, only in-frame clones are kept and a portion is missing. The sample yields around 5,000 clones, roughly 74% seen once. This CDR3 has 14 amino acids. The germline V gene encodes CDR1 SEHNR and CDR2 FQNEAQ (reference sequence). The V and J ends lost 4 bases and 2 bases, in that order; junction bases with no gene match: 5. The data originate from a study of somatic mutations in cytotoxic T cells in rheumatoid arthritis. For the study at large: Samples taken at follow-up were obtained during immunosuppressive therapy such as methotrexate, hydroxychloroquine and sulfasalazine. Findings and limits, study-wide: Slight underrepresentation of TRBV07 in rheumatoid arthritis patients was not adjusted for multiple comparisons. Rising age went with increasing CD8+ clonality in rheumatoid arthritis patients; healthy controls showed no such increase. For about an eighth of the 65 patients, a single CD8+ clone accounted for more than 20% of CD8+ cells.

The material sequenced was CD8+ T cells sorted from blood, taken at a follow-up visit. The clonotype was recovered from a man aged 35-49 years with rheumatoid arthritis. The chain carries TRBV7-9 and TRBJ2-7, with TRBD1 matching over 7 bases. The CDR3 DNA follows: TGTGCCAGCAGCTCTACAGGGGTCCCCTACGAGCAGTACTTC. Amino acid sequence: CASSSTGVPYEQYF. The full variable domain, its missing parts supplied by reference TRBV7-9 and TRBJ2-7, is DTGVSQNPRHKITKRGQNVTFRCDPISEHNRLYWYRQTLGQGPEFLTYFQNEAQLEKSRLLSDRFSAERPKGSFSTLEIQRTEQGDSAMYLCASSSTGVPYEQYFGPGTRLTVT.